This entry features one TCR beta chain sequence. The antigen is unknown. This specimen comes from a study of cytomegalovirus exposure and HLA in healthy donors. Study at large: According to later analysis, the same platform produced the 120 or so validation and several hundred first-cohort repertoires. Study-level findings and limits: The study labeled 180 or so TCR beta chains cytomegalovirus-associated.

The assay was immunoSEQ multiplex PCR, and TCRdb's table has in-frame clones only and misses some. The data show roughly 180,000 clones, with about 89% seen just once and approximately 7.7% held by the top ten. The specimen was PBMCs. The clonotype originates from a man aged 30 to 45 in good health and CMV-seropositive.

CDR3 sequence (DNA): TGTGCCAGCAGTTTAATGCGCTTCGAGACCCAGTACTTC. This gives the protein CASSLMRFETQYF. V and J are TRBV27 and TRBJ2-5; D is unclear. V was clipped by 2 bases and J by 5 bases, with 9 bases between them. Germline V gives CDR1 MNHEY, CDR2 SMNVEV (reference sequence). The CDR3 has 13 residues.